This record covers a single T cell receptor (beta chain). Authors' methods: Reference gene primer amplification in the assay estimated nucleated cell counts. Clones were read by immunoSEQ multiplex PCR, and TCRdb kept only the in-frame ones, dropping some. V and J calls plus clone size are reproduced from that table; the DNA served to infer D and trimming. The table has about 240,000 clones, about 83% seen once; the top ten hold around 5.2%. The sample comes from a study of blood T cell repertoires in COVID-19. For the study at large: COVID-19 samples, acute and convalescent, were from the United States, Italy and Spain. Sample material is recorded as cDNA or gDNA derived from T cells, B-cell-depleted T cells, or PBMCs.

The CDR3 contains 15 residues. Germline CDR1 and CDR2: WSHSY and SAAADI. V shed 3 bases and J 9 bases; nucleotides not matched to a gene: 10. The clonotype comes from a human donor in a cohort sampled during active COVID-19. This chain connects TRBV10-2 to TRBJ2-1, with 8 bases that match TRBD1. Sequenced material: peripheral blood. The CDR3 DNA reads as TGCGCCAGCAGTGACGTTGGACAGGGTAGGCCTGAGCAGTTCTTC. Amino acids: CASSDVGQGRPEQFF.